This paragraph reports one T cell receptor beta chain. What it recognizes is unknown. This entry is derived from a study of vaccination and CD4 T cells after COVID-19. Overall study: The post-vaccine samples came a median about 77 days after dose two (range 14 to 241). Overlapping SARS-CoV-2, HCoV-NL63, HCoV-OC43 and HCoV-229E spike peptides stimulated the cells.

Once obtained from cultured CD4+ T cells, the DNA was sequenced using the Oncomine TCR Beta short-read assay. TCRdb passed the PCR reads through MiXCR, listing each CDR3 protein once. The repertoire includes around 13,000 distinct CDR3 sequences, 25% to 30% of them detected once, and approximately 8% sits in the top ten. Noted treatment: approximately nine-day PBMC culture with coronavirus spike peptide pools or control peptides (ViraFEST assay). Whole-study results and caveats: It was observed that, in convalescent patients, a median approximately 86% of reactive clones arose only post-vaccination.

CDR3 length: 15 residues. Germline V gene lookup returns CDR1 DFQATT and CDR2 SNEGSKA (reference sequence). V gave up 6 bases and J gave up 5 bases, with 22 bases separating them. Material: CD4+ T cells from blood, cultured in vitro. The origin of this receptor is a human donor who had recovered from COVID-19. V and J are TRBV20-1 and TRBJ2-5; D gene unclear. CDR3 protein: CSAMPLLPTRETQYF. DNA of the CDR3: TGCAGTGCCATGCCCCTTTTACCTACAAGGGAGACCCAGTACTTC.